The source of this TCR beta chain is a study of cytomegalovirus exposure and HLA in healthy donors. Findings and caveats of the study: The study recorded 164 TCR beta chains that were cytomegalovirus-associated. Earlier findings revealed that most TCR beta V segments proved productive either about 87% or about 30% of the time. In a later analysis, several top co-occurrence clusters appeared linked to parvovirus B19, influenza, CMV and Epstein-Barr virus.

CDR3 length equals 13 residues. Germline assignment: CDR1 SGHKS and CDR2 YYEKEE (reference sequence). V lost 0 bases and J lost 5, with 8 bases in between. Note on this clone: What it recognizes is unknown.

Use of 60 Vbeta and 13 Jbeta primers characterized the PCR. Authors' data handling: It was a later analysis that counted roughly 80 million unique TCR beta chains, of which around 11 million were shared. Assay used: immunoSEQ multiplex PCR; TCRdb lists only in-frame clones, some missing. The V and J calls and clone size come from that table; D and trimming were worked out from the DNA. This sample has around 77,000 clones, with roughly 74% found just once. The chain recombines TRBV5-5 with TRBJ2-5; the D gene is possibly TRBD1 (5 bases). This receptor was identified in a middle-aged man in good health and CMV-seronegative. The sequenced sample consisted of PBMCs. The CDR3 is CASSLEGVETQYF. CDR3 sequence (DNA): TGTGCCAGCAGCTTGGAAGGGGTGGAGACCCAGTACTTC.